The clone carrying this T cell receptor (beta chain) was seen a single time. Antigen unknown. CDR3 length: 16 residues. The germline gives CDR1 MNHNY, CDR2 SVGAGI (reference sequence). Trimming took 8 bases from V and 5 from J, leaving 24 bases between them. The data derive from a study of monozygotic twins with cystic fibrosis. Findings of the study overall: Monozygotic CF twin pairs shared significantly more nucleotide-identical clonotypes than unrelated CF individuals did.

The repertoire was sequenced with immunoSEQ multiplex PCR; TCRdb's copy has only in-frame clones and lacks some. Of over 20,000 clones in the sample, 75% to 95% are singletons; the top ten hold approximately 0.3%. This receptor was obtained from a girl aged 2-10 years with cystic fibrosis. The specimen sequenced was blood. The V and J genes are TRBV6-6 and TRBJ1-2; D unclear. The CDR3 spells CASSFLLDYPRYGYTF. The CDR3 nucleotides are TGTGCCAGCTCGTTCCTCCTGGATTATCCTCGTTATGGCTACACCTTC.